The 5 T cell receptor beta chains listed next were all sequenced from one sample in a study of blood T cell repertoires in COVID-19. Method: immunoSEQ multiplex PCR; TCRdb's copy keeps in-frame clones and lacks some. The sample comprises approximately 93,000 clones, roughly three quarters of which are singletons, and approximately 9.3% rests with the top ten. The material sequenced was peripheral blood. Receptor source: an elderly woman with acute or convalescent COVID-19.

V and J are TRBV5-4 and TRBJ1-2; TRBD1 matches at 7 bases. The CDR3 is made up of 17 amino acids. CDR1 is SGHNT, CDR2 YYREEE, per germline (reference sequence). The trim removed 4 bases at V and 4 bases at J, leaving 16 bases unmatched. CDR3 protein: CASSAPGQSYPRYGYTF. The CDR3 DNA is TGTGCCAGCAGCGCTCCGGGACAGTCTTACCCCCGCTATGGCTACACCTTC. Drawing the rest from reference TRBV5-4 and TRBJ1-2, the complete variable domain is ETGVTQSPTHLIKTRGQQVTLRCSSQSGHNTVSWYQQALGQGPQFIFQYYREEENGRGNFPPRFSGLQFPNYSSELNVNALELDDSALYLCASSAPGQSYPRYGYTFGSGTRLTVV.

V gene TRBV10-3 combines with J gene TRBJ2-1; a weak D match, TRBD2 (7 bases). The CDR3 covers 14 residues. With 5 bases removed from V and 7 bases from J, the gap between germline ends came to 15 bases. The germline CDR1 and CDR2 sequences are ENHRY and SYGVKD. The CDR3 DNA reads TGTGCCATCAGTAGTGGGGGGGCGGGAAATGAGCAGTTCTTC. It is translated as CAISSGGAGNEQFF.

The genes are TRBV6-1 and TRBJ1-5; TRBD1 aligns across 8 bases. Germline CDR1 is MNHNS and CDR2 is SASEGT. This CDR3 is 14 amino acids long. The J segment lost 7 bases and the V segment lost 2 bases, leaving 4 bases of the junction unmatched. CDR3 nucleotide sequence: TGTGCCAGCAGTGAATGGACAGGGCAACAGCCCCAGCATTTT. It yields the protein CASSEWTGQQPQHF.

This clone was counted once. The CDR3 region has the DNA TGTGCCAGCAGGGAGACAGGAGACGATACGCAGTATTTT. Its translation is CASRETGDDTQYF. J is TRBJ2-3 and V is TRBV12-3 or TRBV12-4; the D gene is possibly TRBD1 (6 bases). This CDR3 is 13 amino acids long. V was cut by 6 bases and J by 6 bases, with 13 bases left in between.

This chain links TRBV20-1 with TRBJ2-5; 7 bases fit TRBD1. V lost 3 bases, J lost 5 bases, and 6 bases stayed unmatched. The CDR3 contains 13 residues. Germline V gene data show CDR1 as DFQATT and CDR2 as SNEGSKA (reference sequence). CDR3 in DNA: TGCAGTGCTAGTAGGGGGCGCGTGGAGACCCAGTACTTC. Its protein is CSASRGRVETQYF.